A selection of T cell receptor beta chains follows, all from one sample in a study of response to subunit inactivated influenza vaccine. Each CDR3 protein gets one entry after TCRdb re-called the RT-PCR reads with MiXCR. The table has around 850,000 distinct CDR3 sequences, about a fifth seen once; the top ten hold about 11%. The input for sequencing was PBMCs from blood, taken less than 6 days after vaccination. These receptors were collected from a man aged 50-60 years who received an inactivated influenza vaccine. CDR3s leave out the opening cysteine and the closing phenylalanine or tryptophan. Each record gives: J gene, V gene, CDR3 protein.

>TRBJ2-3|TRBV6-4
ASSGDSDTDTQY
>TRBJ2-7|TRBV12-3/TRBV12-4
ASSLTGGRWGYEQY
>TRBJ2-5|TRBV20-1
SARDWASGIPQETQY
>TRBJ2-3|TRBV20-1
SATRTSGTTDTQY
>TRBJ2-3|TRBV10-3
AISDREGDTQY
>TRBJ2-5|TRBV20-1
SARDGRGGPPETQY
>TRBJ2-1|TRBV9
ASSGTGGWNEQF
>TRBJ2-1|TRBV2
ASSEQRLANEQF
>TRBJ2-1|TRBV20-1
SADPGLAISNEQF
>TRBJ2-5|TRBV7-8
ASCLSRQETQY
>TRBJ2-1|TRBV9
ASSVGNSRYNEQF
>TRBJ1-2|TRBV7-2
ASSFSRGVNYGYT
>TRBJ1-4|TRBV6-5
ASSYLGTNEKLF
>TRBJ2-3|TRBV5-1
ASSLKGENTDTQY
>TRBJ2-2|TRBV13
ASSSTSLGELF
>TRBJ1-1|TRBV18
ASSPPMPLTNTEAF
>TRBJ1-6|TRBV4-2
ASSQDPGRAGPLH
>TRBJ2-2|TRBV12-3/TRBV12-4
ASSVVPAGGPGGELF
>TRBJ2-3|TRBV28
ASTDQDTQY
>TRBJ2-1|TRBV9
ASSVGVGGTGGYNEQF
>TRBJ2-1|TRBV7-2
ASSIGTSGVYEQF
>TRBJ1-5|TRBV6-1
ASSETENQPQH
>TRBJ2-5|TRBV7-3
ASSSGLSGTQY
>TRBJ2-7|TRBV28
ASSSPGPDEQY
>TRBJ1-2|TRBV5-4
ASSSDLYGYT
>TRBJ1-1|TRBV5-1
ASSLVQVVDSPAF
>TRBJ2-7|TRBV20-1
SATRAGGDGYEQY
>TRBJ2-3|TRBV9
ASSLASGSSDTQY
>TRBJ2-5|TRBV24-1
ATSDLGLAGEETQY
>TRBJ1-5|TRBV12-3/TRBV12-4
ASSLELLQGNQPQH
>TRBJ2-1|TRBV6-1
ASSPGTSMGNEQF
>TRBJ1-1|TRBV4-2
ASSQDQGGTEAF
>TRBJ2-5|TRBV10-3
AISLGQRETQY
>TRBJ2-1|TRBV7-2
ASSSSHANEQF
>TRBJ2-3|TRBV4-1
ASSPIAGGRPRLAQY
>TRBJ1-1|TRBV7-2
ASSTGKITEAF
>TRBJ2-7|TRBV10-3
ALGDRANYEQY
>TRBJ2-7|TRBV5-6
ASSVGGDTYEQY
>TRBJ2-7|TRBV29-1
SVVAGSSYEQY
>TRBJ2-7|TRBV6-5
ASSYSISGTYEQY
>TRBJ2-3|TRBV5-1
ASSGGLASKDTQY
>TRBJ2-1|TRBV20-1
SAFSLDGSNYNEQF
>TRBJ2-2|TRBV12-3/TRBV12-4
ASSYFAGRTGELF
>TRBJ2-7|TRBV12-3/TRBV12-4
ASSAGRSSSYEQY
>TRBJ2-2|TRBV6-1
ASKGGLVLSGELF
>TRBJ1-2|TRBV15
ATSRDRGARYGYT
>TRBJ2-1|TRBV5-1
ASSLVVSDDNEQF
>TRBJ2-4|TRBV28
ASSQGRTGINIQY
>TRBJ2-7|TRBV29-1
SVEGGGTGSYEQY
>TRBJ2-5|TRBV20-1
SARARTSWETQY
>TRBJ2-1|TRBV12-3/TRBV12-4
ASSFNSGPGANEQF
>TRBJ1-1|TRBV7-2
ASSLVGLGTEAF
>TRBJ1-6|TRBV20-1
SARSGPYNSPLH
>TRBJ2-5|TRBV28
ASSLSRVGYQY
>TRBJ2-3|TRBV4-3
ASSQDETGVSDTQY
>TRBJ2-3|TRBV12-3/TRBV12-4
ASRLAGLGGTDTQY
>TRBJ1-2|TRBV28
ASSLGTGYGYT
>TRBJ2-7|TRBV28
ASSPPWTNYEQY
>TRBJ1-1|TRBV7-8
ASSEPGQGNTEAF
>TRBJ1-4|TRBV30
AWSRRPPNEKLF